The present T cell receptor beta chain was sequenced within a study of blood T cell repertoires in COVID-19 (TCRdb year 2020). Notes on the research overall: Samples from collaborators originated in the United States, Italy and Spain and spanned both the acute and convalescent phases of COVID-19. Nearly every sample came with metadata listing a de-identified subject ID, COVID-19 status, age in years and sex. The samples were drawn from the first 160 participants of the ongoing ImmuneRACE study and from roughly 1,300 subjects provided by 6 global collaborators. Deeply sampled blood TCRbeta repertoires from subjects exposed to, actively infected with, or recovered from COVID-19 were included in the dataset. The material from the prospective study consisted of cDNA or gDNA derived from T cells, B-cell-depleted T cells, or PBMCs. The repertoires were released in a freely available public database intended as a resource for research on the immune response to SARS-CoV-2. Where available, HLA class I and class II types were obtained from metadata supplied by the sample provider rather than from assay-based typing. Overall study outcomes, separate from this receptor: The amount of clinical and demographic metadata varied by source and participant and was provided uncurated.

Comments on this clone: Its antigen is unknown. No much larger clone is present one base from it, and per-base qualities are unavailable.

V drops 2 bases and J drops 4 bases, leaving 18 bases in between. The germline V gene provides CDR1 MNHEY and CDR2 SVGAGI. The CDR3 runs 16 amino acids, cysteine and phenylalanine included. Here the CDR3 DNA is all that survives: 48 bases in frame from base 1. The immunoSEQ Assay, a bias-controlled multiplex PCR, was used to amplify TCRbeta CDR3 regions from genomic DNA. Processing in the source paper ran as follows. Within the assay, amplification of reference gene primers was used to estimate how many nucleated cells each sample contained. To quantify the absolute abundance of each unique TCRbeta CDR3 rearrangement, sequence reads were collapsed and filtered. For each sample, productive Simpson clonality was calculated as the square root of Simpson's diversity index across productive rearrangements. TCRdb took over this immuneACCESS table, retaining in-frame rearrangements with V and J assigned. Such tables are incomplete; in checked studies, under half of the missing clones stem from an unresolved V gene, and the remainder is unexplained. That table supplies the V and J calls and clone size; D and trimming were determined from the DNA. This sample lists about 260,000 clones; about nine tenths were detected once. The ten biggest clones cover less than 5% of the sample.

Another Seattle source contributed samples from volunteer blood donors who had recovered from COVID-19. The collaborating institutions used their own protocols to collect whole blood in K2EDTA tubes. For TCRbeta analysis, collaborator samples were shipped as frozen whole blood, as isolated PBMCs, or as DNA extracted from either sample type. The chain was built from TRBV6-5 and TRBJ2-7; the D gene is possibly TRBD1, with 6 bases matching. This clonotype was obtained from a man in his fifties or sixties who had recovered from COVID-19. Sequenced: peripheral blood. The encoded CDR3 is CASSYAAGQFSYEQYF. The nucleotides are TGTGCCAGCAGTTACGCAGCAGGACAGTTTTCATACGAGCAGTACTTC.